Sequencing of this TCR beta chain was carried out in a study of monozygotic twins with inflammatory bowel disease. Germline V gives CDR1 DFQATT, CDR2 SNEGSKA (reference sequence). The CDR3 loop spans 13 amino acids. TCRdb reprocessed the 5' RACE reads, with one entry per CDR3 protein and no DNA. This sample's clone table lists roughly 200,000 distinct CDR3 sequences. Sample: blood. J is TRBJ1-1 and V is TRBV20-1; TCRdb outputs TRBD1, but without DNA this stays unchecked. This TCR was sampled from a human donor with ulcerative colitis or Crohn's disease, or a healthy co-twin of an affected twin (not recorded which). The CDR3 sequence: CSARTPGHTEAFF.